These T cell receptor beta chains were read from a single sample in a study of molecular identifiers for immune sequencing clone quantification. TCRdb re-called the PCR reads with MiXCR, one entry per CDR3 protein. The sample has some 96,000 distinct CDR3 sequences; approximately 24% are singletons. The specimen sequenced was naive CD8+ T cells from blood, with Jurkat cell RNA spiked in. The receptors shown here come from a human donor in good health. Some libraries in this study had Jurkat cell RNA spiked in. Each CDR3 is given with its conserved first and last residue. The D gene is left open where the match is weak. Where a row states a size, it is once, few, many or the class of an expanded clone; other rows omit it.

clone_size,j_call,v_call,d_call,cdr3_aa,cdr3_nt
many,TRBJ1-1,TRBV12-3/TRBV12-4,.,CASSFRTGSEAFF,TGTGCCAGCAGTTTTAGAACAGGATCTGAAGCTTTCTTT
many,TRBJ1-5,TRBV6-2/TRBV6-3,.,CASSLTGTKNQPQHF,TGTGCCAGCAGTCTGACCGGGACAAAAAATCAGCCCCAGCATTTT
few,TRBJ1-2,TRBV20-1,.,CSARDFSVMDGYTF,TGCAGTGCTAGAGATTTTTCAGTGATGGATGGCTACACCTTC
many,TRBJ2-5,TRBV20-1,.,CSSIAAQETQYF,TGCAGTTCGATAGCGGCCCAAGAGACCCAGTACTTC
many,TRBJ1-1,TRBV7-6,.,CASSLESGLGTEAFF,TGTGCCAGCAGCTTAGAGTCAGGGTTAGGTACTGAAGCTTTCTTT
many,TRBJ2-1,TRBV19,.,CASKEDSGGHYNEQFF,TGTGCCAGTAAGGAGGATAGCGGAGGACACTACAATGAGCAGTTCTTC
many,TRBJ1-2,TRBV5-6,.,CASSLVKFGAVYGYTF,TGTGCCAGCAGCTTGGTTAAATTCGGGGCCGTCTATGGCTACACCTTC
few,TRBJ2-7,TRBV20-1,TRBD1,CSAQGTVRSYEQYF,TGCAGTGCCCAGGGGACAGTAAGATCCTACGAGCAGTACTTC
.,TRBJ2-3,TRBV19,TRBD1,CASSLTGTASTDTQYF,TGTGCCAGTAGTCTCACCGGGACAGCTAGCACAGATACGCAGTATTTT
many,TRBJ2-3,TRBV30,.,CAWSLGQGTDTQYF,TGTGCCTGGAGTTTAGGGCAGGGCACAGATACGCAGTATTTT
many,TRBJ2-3,TRBV4-3,.,CASSQDGLGVFNLDTQYF,TGCGCCAGCAGCCAAGATGGGTTAGGGGTGTTTAATTTAGATACGCAGTATTTT
.,TRBJ2-1,TRBV7-4,.,CASSLALSSYNEQFF,TGTGCCAGCAGCCTAGCCCTGAGCTCCTACAATGAGCAGTTCTTC
few,TRBJ2-1,TRBV10-3,TRBD2,CAIGVSGDYNEQFF,TGTGCCATAGGGGTTAGCGGGGATTACAATGAGCAGTTCTTC
.,TRBJ2-1,TRBV19,TRBD2,CASTSGRFNEQFF,TGTGCCAGTACTAGCGGGAGGTTCAATGAGCAGTTCTTC
once,TRBJ2-1,TRBV4-3,.,CASSQEIFQPGRNEQFF,TGCGCCAGCAGCCAAGAAATCTTCCAGCCGGGGAGGAATGAGCAGTTCTTC